These 12 T cell receptor beta chains originate from one sample sequenced in a study of blood T cell repertoires in COVID-19. The protocol was immunoSEQ multiplex PCR, while the TCRdb copy is restricted to in-frame clones and leaves out a portion. The sample lists about 440,000 clones, 90% occurring once. Specimen: PBMCs or T cells enriched from blood (not recorded which). The receptor set was obtained from a man aged 18 to 30 who had recovered from COVID-19.

The V and J genes are TRBV18 and TRBJ2-2, with a tentative D call TRBD1 (6 bases). Looked up from germline, CDR1 is KGHSH and CDR2 is LQKENI. This CDR3 has 15 residues. With 3 bases removed from V and 1 base from J, the gap between germline ends came to 9 bases. The CDR3 here is CASSPEQGNTGELFF. CDR3 sequence (DNA): TGTGCCAGCTCACCGGAACAGGGGAACACCGGGGAGCTGTTTTTT.

The gene calls are TRBV29-1 and TRBJ1-1; 7 bases map to TRBD1. The length of the CDR3 is 16 residues. The J segment lost 10 bases and the V segment lost 5 bases, leaving 22 bases of the junction unmatched. Germline V gives CDR1 SQVTM, CDR2 ANQGSEA. The CDR3 reads CSVHFGTAYLGAPAFF. The CDR3 bases are TGCAGCGTTCACTTTGGGACAGCCTACCTTGGGGCCCCAGCTTTCTTT.

The gene calls are TRBV2 and TRBJ1-3; D is ambiguous. CDR1 SNHLY and CDR2 FYNNEI come from the germline V gene. The CDR3 has 15 amino acids. Trimming removed 7 bases from V and 0 bases from J, with 13 bases in between. The CDR3 region has the DNA TGTGCCAGCACCCCGCGACTATCCTCTGGAAACACCATATATTTT. Its protein is CASTPRLSSGNTIYF.

The chain recombines TRBV6-5 with TRBJ2-1; TRBD2 might be the D (5 bases). Trimming cost V 7 bases and J 0 bases, with 13 bases left between them. Germline V gene lookup returns CDR1 MNHEY and CDR2 SVGAGI. There are 15 residues in the CDR3. The CDR3 sequence: CASTAGGFSYNEQFF. In DNA, the CDR3 is TGTGCCAGCACCGCCGGAGGATTCTCCTACAATGAGCAGTTCTTC.

The chain employs TRBV27 and TRBJ2-3; 9 nucleotides align to TRBD1. The V gene end was trimmed by 2 bases and the J gene end by 2 bases; junction bases not matched to a gene: 5. The germline V gene encodes CDR1 MNHEY and CDR2 SMNVEV (reference sequence). This CDR3 has 16 residues. The CDR3, as DNA: TGTGCCAGCAGTTTAGGGGACAGGGTAGTCACAGATACGCAGTATTTT. Translated: CASSLGDRVVTDTQYF.

Only one count was recorded for this clone. The chain joins TRBV19 to TRBJ2-1; D perhaps matches TRBD2 (7 bases). The CDR3 covers 15 residues. CDR1 and CDR2 (germline): LNHDA, SQIVND (reference sequence). The V end lost 6 bases, the J end lost 4 bases, and 16 bases lay between the germline ends. The chain's CDR3 is CASSFAGAGYNEQFF. CDR3 in DNA: TGTGCCAGTAGCTTTGCGGGGGCGGGTTACAATGAGCAGTTCTTC.

V and J are TRBV5-5 and TRBJ1-5; 9 bases line up with TRBD1. This CDR3 has 20 residues. The germline V gene has CDR1 SGHKS and CDR2 YYEKEE (reference sequence). J gave up 1 base and V 1 base, and 15 bases lay outside the gene matches. CDR3 DNA sequence: TGTGCCAGCAGCTTGTATCGTCGGGACAGGGTGGGGGTAAGCAATCAGCCCCAGCATTTT. Protein sequence: CASSLYRRDRVGVSNQPQHF.

The chain links TRBV3-1 (or the pseudogene TRBV3-2) to TRBJ2-7; D remains unclear. Deletions cut 0 bases from V and 2 bases from J, with 11 bases between. The CDR3 consists of 15 residues. The V gene's germline CDR1 is LGHDT and CDR2 YNNKEL (reference sequence). DNA of the CDR3: TGTGCCAGCAGCCAAGATCTAACAGTTCCCTACGAGCAGTACTTC. Translating it yields CASSQDLTVPYEQYF.

The chain has TRBV19 and TRBJ1-2; D remains ambiguous. CDR3 length: 14 residues. V lost 8 bases and J lost 1, with 14 bases in between. In germline, CDR1 is LNHDA, CDR2 SQIVND (reference sequence). The CDR3 here is CASAFTGVNYGYTF. DNA of the CDR3: TGTGCCAGTGCGTTTACCGGGGTTAACTATGGCTACACCTTC.

The chain carries TRBV3-1 (or the pseudogene TRBV3-2) and TRBJ2-1; D is undetermined. There are 17 residues in the CDR3. V gave up 2 bases and J gave up 3 bases, with 17 bases separating them. Germline CDR1 LGHDT, CDR2 YNNKEL (reference sequence). The CDR3: CASSQSKTTSRYNEQFF. The CDR3 DNA follows: TGTGCCAGCAGCCAATCAAAGACGACATCTCGCTACAATGAGCAGTTCTTC.

The chain couples TRBV7-9 to TRBJ2-7, with a possible D match to TRBD1 (5 bases). Germline CDR1 SEHNR, CDR2 FQNEAQ (reference sequence). Trimming left V 3 bases short and J 9 bases short, with 18 bases between. CDR3 length: 14 amino acids. CDR3 protein: CASSFGQGYRRQYF. The CDR3 DNA reads TGTGCCAGCAGCTTCGGGCAGGGTTATCGTCGGCAGTACTTC.

The chain has TRBV2 and TRBJ1-2; D might be TRBD1 (6 bases). The CDR3 totals 12 residues. The ends were cut back, 1 base at V and 6 bases at J, with 6 bases in the middle. The germline gives CDR1 SNHLY, CDR2 FYNNEI. The CDR3 region has the DNA TGTGCCAGCAGTGAAGACAGGGATGGCTACACCTTC. Encoded protein: CASSEDRDGYTF.